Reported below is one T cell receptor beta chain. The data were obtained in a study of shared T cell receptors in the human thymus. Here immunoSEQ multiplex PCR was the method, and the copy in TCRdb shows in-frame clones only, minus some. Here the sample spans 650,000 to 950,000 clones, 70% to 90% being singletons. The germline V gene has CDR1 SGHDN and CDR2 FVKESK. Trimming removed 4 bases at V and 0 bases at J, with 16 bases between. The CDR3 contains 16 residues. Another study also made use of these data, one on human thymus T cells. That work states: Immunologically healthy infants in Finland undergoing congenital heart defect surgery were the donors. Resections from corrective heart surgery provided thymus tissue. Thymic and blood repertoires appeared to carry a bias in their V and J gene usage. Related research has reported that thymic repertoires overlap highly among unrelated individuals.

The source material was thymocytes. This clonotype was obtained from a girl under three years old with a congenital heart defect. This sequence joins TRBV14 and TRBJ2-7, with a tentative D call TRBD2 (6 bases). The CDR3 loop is CASSLQAGGNSYEQYF. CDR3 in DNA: TGTGCCAGCAGCCTTCAGGCCGGGGGTAACTCCTACGAGCAGTACTTC. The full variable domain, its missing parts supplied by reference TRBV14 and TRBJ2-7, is EAGVTQFPSHSVIEKGQTVTLRCDPISGHDNLYWYRRVMGKEIKFLLHFVKESKQDESGMPNNRFLAERTGGTYSTLKVQPAELEDSGVYFCASSLQAGGNSYEQYFGPGTRLTVT.